A selection of T cell receptor beta chains follows, all from one sample in a study of somatic mutations in cytotoxic T cells in rheumatoid arthritis. Assay: immunoSEQ multiplex PCR; the TCRdb copy retains only in-frame clones and omits some. This table holds some 2,000 clones, roughly four fifths found once. The sequencing sample was made of CD8+ T cells sorted from blood. These receptors were obtained from a middle-aged woman with rheumatoid arthritis. Both conserved end residues are trimmed from each CDR3. A D gene is named only where the DNA matches it firmly.

D gene	V gene	CDR3 protein
TRBD1	TRBV7-2	ASSFPGQGHGYT
NA	TRBV28	ASSHTIQGLSGYT
NA	TRBV19	ASSGGGPGYT
TRBD1	TRBV5-6	ASSPPGQPFYGYT
NA	TRBV5-1	ASQIGGNTEAF
NA	TRBV19	ASSPNLGQYGYT
NA	TRBV27	ASSLFSNQPQH
NA	TRBV7-9	ASSLGGQF
NA	TRBV7-9	ASSLAEGLNYEQY
NA	TRBV5-1	ASSLETYNEQF
TRBD1	TRBV6-4	ASSEWTGSQPQH
NA	TRBV11-3	ASSLRENTEAF
TRBD2	TRBV28	ASSLEGLAPQETQY
TRBD1	TRBV6-1	ASSEATGGNEKLF
TRBD1	TRBV28	ASSLQGTGDLNQPQH
TRBD1	TRBV13	ASSLGMGQGIEQF
TRBD1	TRBV28	ASSYPSGQGAEGTDTQY
NA	TRBV28	ASSLGATSNQPQH
TRBD1	TRBV7-9	ASSFTGAENTIY
TRBD1	TRBV7-9	ASSLTGGGDYGYT
TRBD1	TRBV4-1	ASSLPGQGANEQF
TRBD2	TRBV4-3	ASSQDPRGERGGQEQF
TRBD2	TRBV14	ASSQDGGSHSYEQY
TRBD2	TRBV14	ASSQLAGGEQF
NA	TRBV15	ATIRDVEVNEKLF
TRBD2	TRBV7-9	ASNPPDGGAADTQY
TRBD1	TRBV27	ASSQTGPYEQY
TRBD2	TRBV7-9	ASSSGTSGLTDTQY
TRBD1	TRBV2	ATVLRDRGNEQY
TRBD1	TRBV28	ASSSGQGRYEQY
TRBD2	TRBV6-4	ASSDSELAGGTGELF
TRBD1	TRBV15	ATSRDPGDRGISGYT
NA	TRBV6-4	ASSRGPTDTQY
TRBD1	TRBV29-1	SVEGFGGTGNNGNTIY
TRBD1	TRBV27	ASSLGQGSYEQY
NA	TRBV29-1	SVGGRGNYEQY
TRBD2	TRBV28	ASAGGRSSTDTQY
NA	TRBV2	ASSPLSGVSYEQY
NA	TRBV6-1	ASSEFEKGMNTEAF
TRBD1	TRBV28	ASSSLGTGGGRQHQY
NA	TRBV4-2	ASSLSSLGAF
TRBD1	TRBV27	ASSTQGANYGYT
TRBD1	TRBV5-8	ASSDADRYLSPLH